This T cell receptor (beta chain) was identified during a study of monozygotic twins with cystic fibrosis. Whole-study results and caveats: Monozygotic CF twins shared more identical nucleotide clonotypes than unrelated patients. J usage was most co-twin-similar in 8 of 16 pairs, V in 13.

Assay: immunoSEQ multiplex PCR; the TCRdb copy retains only in-frame clones and omits some. The data show approximately 34,000 clones, nearly 98% seen once. The CDR3 extends over 12 amino acids. Germline values: CDR1 LNHDA, CDR2 SQIVND (reference sequence). V lost 11 bases and J 0 bases, leaving 10 bases between the germline ends. As regards this clone: The antigen remains undetermined.

The chain carries TRBV19 and TRBJ1-1; D unclear. Sequencing was done on a sample of blood. The TCR originated in a girl aged 2 to 9 with cystic fibrosis. CDR3 amino acids: CACRSMNTEAFF. The DNA of the CDR3 is TGTGCCTGCAGATCCATGAACACTGAAGCTTTCTTT.